These T cell receptor beta chains were read from a single sample in a study of cytomegalovirus exposure and HLA in healthy donors. Sequencing used immunoSEQ multiplex PCR; TCRdb keeps in-frame clones, though not all of them. The profile shows about 82,000 clones, about 92% of them singletons. Sequencing was done on a sample of PBMCs. The receptors here all came from a man younger than 30 in good health and CMV-seronegative. Each CDR3 is given with its conserved first and last residue. The order of the fields is J gene, V gene, clone size, D gene, CDR3 protein, CDR3 DNA. The D gene is left open where the match is weak. Size is stated for part of the rows, as once, few or many counts, or as a class when the clone is expanded.

>TRBJ2-1|TRBV29-1|.|TRBD2
CSVEGGTSGGIYNEQFF
TGCAGCGTTGAAGGCGGGACTAGCGGGGGGATTTACAATGAGCAGTTCTTC
>TRBJ1-6|TRBV7-9|.|.
CASSLVGAQLSSYNSPLHF
TGTGCCAGCAGCTTAGTGGGGGCACAACTAAGCTCCTATAATTCACCCCTCCACTTT
>TRBJ1-6|TRBV4-1|.|.
CASSQDPSGLTEGPLHF
TGCGCCAGCAGCCAAGATCCCTCGGGACTCACCGAGGGTCCCCTCCACTTT
>TRBJ1-1|TRBV13|.|.
CASSFTGNTEAFF
TGTGCCAGCAGCTTTACAGGGAACACTGAAGCTTTCTTT
>TRBJ2-5|TRBV5-6|.|.
CASSHRDQETQYF
TGTGCCAGCAGCCACCGGGATCAAGAGACCCAGTACTTC
>TRBJ1-1|TRBV6-6|.|.
CASSYSIQSNTEAFF
TGTGCCAGCAGTTACTCGATACAGTCAAACACTGAAGCTTTCTTT
>TRBJ1-5|TRBV6-4|.|.
CASKTVTRSNQPQHF
TGTGCCAGCAAAACGGTGACGAGGAGCAATCAGCCCCAGCATTTT
>TRBJ2-7|TRBV6-5|.|.
CASSYGQHYEQYF
TGTGCCAGCAGTTATGGACAGCACTACGAGCAGTACTTC
>TRBJ2-7|TRBV6-1|few|TRBD2
CASSEIAGGLDEQYF
TGTGCCAGCAGTGAAATAGCGGGAGGGCTAGACGAGCAGTACTTC
>TRBJ1-1|TRBV7-9|.|TRBD1
CASSLLGTGGREAFF
TGTGCCAGCAGCTTATTGGGGACAGGGGGTAGGGAAGCTTTCTTT
>TRBJ1-2|TRBV6-5|.|.
CASSTVRNYGYTF
TGTGCCAGCAGTACAGTTCGTAACTATGGCTACACCTTC
>TRBJ1-1|TRBV27|.|.
CASSLSVSAGTSGDEAFF
TGTGCCAGCAGTTTATCGGTGAGTGCCGGGACTTCCGGCGATGAAGCTTTCTTT
>TRBJ1-5|TRBV7-2|.|TRBD1
CASSSDRGNQPQHF
TGTGCCAGCAGCTCGGACAGGGGCAATCAGCCCCAGCATTTT
>TRBJ2-3|TRBV5-1|.|TRBD2
CASTMGISGSVDTQYF
TGCGCCAGCACCATGGGGATTAGCGGGAGTGTCGATACGCAGTATTTT
>TRBJ2-3|TRBV10-3|.|.
CAIRDSRTDTQYF
TGTGCCATCAGGGACAGTCGCACAGATACGCAGTATTTT
>TRBJ2-3|TRBV11-1|.|TRBD2
CASSPRRTLAGRTDTQYF
TGTGCCAGCAGCCCAAGGCGGACTCTAGCGGGACGCACAGATACGCAGTATTTT
>TRBJ2-7|TRBV5-5|.|.
CASSGTAGRSYEQYF
TGTGCCAGCAGCGGGACTGCAGGGCGCTCCTACGAGCAGTACTTC
>TRBJ1-5|TRBV10-1|.|.
CASSESRDFPQHF
TGCGCCAGCAGTGAGTCCAGGGACTTTCCCCAGCATTTT
>TRBJ2-3|TRBV23-1|once|.
CASSQSAGHNTDTQYF
TGCGCCAGCAGTCAATCGGCAGGGCATAACACAGATACGCAGTATTTT
>TRBJ2-7|TRBV27|.|TRBD2
CASSLWARAGEEQYF
TGTGCCAGCAGTTTATGGGCCCGAGCGGGGGAAGAGCAGTACTTC
>TRBJ2-3|TRBV19|.|.
CASSMANRNTDTQYF
TGTGCCAGTAGTATGGCCAACAGGAACACAGATACGCAGTATTTT
>TRBJ2-1|TRBV4-1|.|.
CASSQVDLISYNEQFF
TGCGCCAGCAGCCAAGTCGACTTGATCTCCTACAATGAGCAGTTCTTC
>TRBJ2-1|TRBV7-6|.|.
CASSLRVQGEQFF
TGTGCCAGCAGCTTAAGAGTCCAGGGTGAGCAGTTCTTC
>TRBJ1-2|TRBV6-4|few|TRBD1
CASRDVGGSYGYTF
TGTGCCAGCAGAGACGTAGGGGGCTCCTATGGCTACACCTTC
>TRBJ2-7|TRBV4-1|.|TRBD2
CASSQEGGFSFEQYF
TGCGCCAGCAGCCAAGAGGGAGGGTTTTCCTTCGAGCAGTACTTC
>TRBJ2-1|TRBV6-5|.|.
CASSPNADEQFF
TGTGCCAGCAGCCCTAATGCCGATGAGCAGTTCTTC
>TRBJ1-1|TRBV7-3|.|.
CASSLQSKTEAFF
TGTGCCAGCAGTTTACAGTCGAAAACTGAAGCTTTCTTT
>TRBJ2-7|TRBV10-1|once|TRBD2
CASSPSGISSYEQYF
TGCGCCAGCAGTCCTAGCGGTATCAGCTCCTACGAGCAGTACTTC
>TRBJ2-1|TRBV6-5|.|.
CASSYFTGDNEQFF
TGTGCCAGCAGTTATTTTACAGGAGACAATGAGCAGTTCTTC
>TRBJ2-7|TRBV7-2|.|.
CASSPTGVEGYEQYF
TGTGCCAGCAGCCCCACTGGGGTGGAGGGCTACGAGCAGTACTTC
>TRBJ2-5|TRBV29-1|.|TRBD2
CSVDLAGGETQYF
TGCAGCGTTGACCTAGCGGGGGGTGAGACCCAGTACTTC
>TRBJ2-5|TRBV29-1|.|TRBD1
CSVLTGEETQYF
TGCAGCGTGCTGACAGGGGAAGAGACCCAGTACTTC
>TRBJ2-3|TRBV15|.|TRBD2
CATSRDIGLAGRSDTQYF
TGTGCCACCAGCAGAGATATTGGACTAGCAGGTAGATCGGATACGCAGTATTTT
>TRBJ1-3|TRBV5-6|.|TRBD1
CASSRTGGAGNTIYF
TGTGCCAGCAGCCGCACAGGGGGCGCCGGAAACACCATATATTTT
>TRBJ2-7|TRBV10-1|.|TRBD1
CASSGTGVYEQYF
TGCGCCAGCAGTGGGACAGGGGTCTACGAGCAGTACTTC
>TRBJ1-5|TRBV7-8|.|.
CASSLAGTAYSNQPQHF
TGTGCCAGCAGCTTAGCCGGGACTGCCTATAGCAATCAGCCCCAGCATTTT
>TRBJ1-1|TRBV19|.|.
CASSGGMNTEAFF
TGTGCCAGTAGTGGAGGGATGAACACTGAAGCTTTCTTT
>TRBJ2-7|TRBV10-2|.|TRBD2
CASSTASGGYEQYF
TGCGCCAGCAGTACGGCTAGCGGGGGCTACGAGCAGTACTTC
>TRBJ2-3|TRBV5-1|.|TRBD1
CASSSDRVADTQYF
TGCGCCAGCAGCTCGGACAGGGTGGCAGATACGCAGTATTTT
>TRBJ1-5|TRBV27|.|TRBD1
CASKGAGRRGQPQHF
TGTGCCAGCAAGGGGGCAGGTCGTAGGGGACAGCCCCAGCATTTT
>TRBJ2-3|TRBV6-4|few|.
CASSDGGTDTQYF
TGTGCCAGCAGTGATGGCGGGACAGATACGCAGTATTTT